One TCR beta chain is described in this entry. Its matching antigen is unknown. Method: immunoSEQ multiplex PCR; TCRdb's copy keeps in-frame clones and lacks some. The data contain approximately 340,000 clones, about 74% of them singletons. The record originates from a study of shared clonotypes between healthy human individuals. Findings and caveats of the study: Shared across several donors were around 4.7% of the naive CD4 clonotypes.

J gave up 2 bases and V 0 bases, and 15 bases lay outside the gene matches. Germline V gene data show CDR1 as KGHSH and CDR2 as LQKENI. CDR3 length equals 19 residues. HIV-negative, healthy adults without recent acute infections or vaccinations were the donors. The chain carries TRBV18 and TRBJ2-7; 8 positions match TRBD1. This clonotype originated in a young man in good health. Material for sequencing was memory CD4+ T cells sorted from blood. Described subset: CD45RA-negative fraction. In DNA form, the CDR3 reads TGTGCCAGCTCACCACCTCGGGGGACAGGCTCCTACTACCCCTACGAGCAGTACTTC. The encoded protein is CASSPPRGTGSYYPYEQYF.